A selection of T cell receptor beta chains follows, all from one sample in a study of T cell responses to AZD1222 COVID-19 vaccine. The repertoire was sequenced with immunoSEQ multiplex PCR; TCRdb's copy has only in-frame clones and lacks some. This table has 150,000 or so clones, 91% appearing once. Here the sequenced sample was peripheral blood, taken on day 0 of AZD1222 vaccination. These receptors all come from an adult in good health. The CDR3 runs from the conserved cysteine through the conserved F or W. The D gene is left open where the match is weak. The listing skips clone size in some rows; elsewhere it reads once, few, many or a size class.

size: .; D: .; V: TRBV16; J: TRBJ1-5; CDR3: CASSQSNPEGQPQHF; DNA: TGTGCCAGCAGCCAATCAAATCCGGAAGGTCAGCCCCAGCATTTT
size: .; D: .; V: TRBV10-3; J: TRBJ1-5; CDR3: CAISESPGQPQHF; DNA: TGTGCCATCAGTGAGTCGCCGGGCCAGCCCCAGCATTTT
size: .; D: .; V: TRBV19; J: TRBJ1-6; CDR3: CASSIGVPESPLHF; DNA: TGTGCCAGTAGTATTGGGGTTCCAGAGTCACCCCTCCACTTT
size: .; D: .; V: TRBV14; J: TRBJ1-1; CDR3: CASSQGVNTEAFF; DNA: TGTGCCAGCAGCCAGGGGGTTAATACTGAAGCTTTCTTT
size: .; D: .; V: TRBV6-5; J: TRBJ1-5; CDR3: CASSYGGGNQPQHF; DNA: TGTGCCAGCAGTTACGGAGGCGGTAATCAGCCCCAGCATTTT
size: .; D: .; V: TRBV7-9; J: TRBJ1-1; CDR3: CASSQRGILNTEAFF; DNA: TGTGCCAGCAGCCAAAGGGGAATCTTGAACACTGAAGCTTTCTTT
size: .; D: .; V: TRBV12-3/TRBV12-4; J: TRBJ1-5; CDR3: CASSAHRDQPQHF; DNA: TGTGCCAGCAGTGCCCACAGGGACCAGCCCCAGCATTTT
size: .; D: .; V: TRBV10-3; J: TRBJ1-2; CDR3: CAIRAQYGYTF; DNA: TGTGCCATCAGGGCCCAGTATGGCTACACCTTC
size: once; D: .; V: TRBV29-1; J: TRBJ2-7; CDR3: CSVKEDFYEQYF; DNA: TGCAGCGTTAAGGAGGATTTCTACGAGCAGTACTTC
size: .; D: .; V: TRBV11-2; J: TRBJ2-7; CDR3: CASSLPGLSSYEQYF; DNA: TGTGCCAGCAGCCTCCCGGGACTGAGCTCCTACGAGCAGTACTTC
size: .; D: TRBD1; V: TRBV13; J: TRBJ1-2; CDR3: CASSGGDRVAYGYTF; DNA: TGTGCCAGCAGCGGGGGGGACAGGGTAGCGTATGGCTACACCTTC
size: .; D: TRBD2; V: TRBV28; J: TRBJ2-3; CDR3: CASSLVAGDGTDTQYF; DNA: TGTGCCAGCAGTCTGGTAGCGGGAGACGGCACAGATACGCAGTATTTT
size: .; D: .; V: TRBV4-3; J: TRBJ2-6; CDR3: CASSQDWGRRANVLTF; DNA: TGCGCCAGCAGCCAAGATTGGGGGCGTAGGGCCAACGTCCTGACTTTC
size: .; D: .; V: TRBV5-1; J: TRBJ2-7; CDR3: CASSLDVNSYEQYF; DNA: TGCGCCAGCAGCTTGGACGTGAACTCCTACGAGCAGTACTTC
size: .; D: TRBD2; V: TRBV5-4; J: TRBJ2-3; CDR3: CASSRGTSGADTQYF; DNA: TGTGCCAGCAGCCGAGGGACTAGCGGGGCGGATACGCAGTATTTT
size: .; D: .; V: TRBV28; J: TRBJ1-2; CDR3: CASRVSYLSNYGYTF; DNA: TGTGCCAGCAGGGTCAGCTACCTTTCTAACTATGGCTACACCTTC
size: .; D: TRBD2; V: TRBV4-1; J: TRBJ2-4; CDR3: CASSQDRGGITKNIQYF; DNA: TGCGCCAGCAGCCAAGATCGGGGGGGGATAACCAAAAACATTCAGTACTTC
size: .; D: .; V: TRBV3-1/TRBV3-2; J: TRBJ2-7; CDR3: CASSQREAGGEQYF; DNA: TGTGCCAGCAGCCAACGAGAGGCCGGGGGCGAGCAGTACTTC
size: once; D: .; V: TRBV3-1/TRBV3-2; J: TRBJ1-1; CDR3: CASSQPPGRFMNTEAFF; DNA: TGTGCCAGCAGCCAACCTCCTGGACGGTTCATGAACACTGAAGCTTTCTTT
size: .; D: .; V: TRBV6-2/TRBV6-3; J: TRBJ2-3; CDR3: CASSYDSYTDTQYF; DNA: TGTGCCAGCAGTTACGACAGCTACACAGATACGCAGTATTTT
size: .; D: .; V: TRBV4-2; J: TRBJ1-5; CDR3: CASSHVRSNQPQHF; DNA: TGTGCCAGCAGCCACGTACGCAGCAATCAGCCCCAGCATTTT
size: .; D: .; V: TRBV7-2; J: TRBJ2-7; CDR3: CASSLRASEQYF; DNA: TGTGCCAGCAGCTTACGCGCTAGCGAGCAGTACTTC
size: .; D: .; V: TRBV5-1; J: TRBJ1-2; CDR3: CASSLPGRTYGYTF; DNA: TGCGCCAGCAGCCTTCCGGGACGGACCTATGGCTACACCTTC
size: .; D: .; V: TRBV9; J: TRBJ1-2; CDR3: CASSVDSVGYTF; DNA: TGTGCCAGCAGCGTAGATTCCGTTGGCTACACCTTC
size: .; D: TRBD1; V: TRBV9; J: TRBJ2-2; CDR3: CASSGTGGTGELFF; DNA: TGTGCCAGCAGCGGGACAGGGGGCACCGGGGAGCTGTTTTTT
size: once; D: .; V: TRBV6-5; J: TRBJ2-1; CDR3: CASNTYGMAGLFF; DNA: TGTGCCAGCAACACTTATGGGATGGCGGGACTGTTCTTC
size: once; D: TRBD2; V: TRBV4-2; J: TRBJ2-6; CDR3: CASSQTGGRGANVLTF; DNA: TGTGCCAGCAGCCAAACGGGGGGACGCGGTGCCAACGTCCTGACTTTC
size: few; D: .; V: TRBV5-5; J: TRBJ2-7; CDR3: CASSFHRLTYEQYF; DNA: TGTGCCAGCAGCTTTCACAGGTTAACCTACGAGCAGTACTTC
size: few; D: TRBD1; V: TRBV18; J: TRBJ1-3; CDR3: CASSPWDSSGNTIYF; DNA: TGTGCCAGCTCACCGTGGGACAGCTCTGGAAACACCATATATTTT
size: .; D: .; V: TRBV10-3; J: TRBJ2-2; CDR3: CAIRERDTGELFF; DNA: TGTGCCATCAGGGAGAGGGACACCGGGGAGCTGTTTTTT
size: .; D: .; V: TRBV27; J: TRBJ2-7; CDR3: CASSLTGTREQYF; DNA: TGTGCCAGCAGTCTCACGGGGACCCGGGAGCAGTACTTC
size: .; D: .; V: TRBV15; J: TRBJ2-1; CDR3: CATSWSRASSYNEQFF; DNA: TGTGCCACCAGCTGGTCCCGTGCCAGCTCCTACAATGAGCAGTTCTTC
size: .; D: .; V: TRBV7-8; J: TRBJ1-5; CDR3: CASSLATGGSGDIQPQHF; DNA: TGTGCCAGCAGCTTAGCGACGGGGGGCAGCGGCGACATTCAGCCCCAGCATTTT
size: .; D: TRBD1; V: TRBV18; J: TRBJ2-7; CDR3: CASSPGTGGYWEQYF; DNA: TGTGCCAGCTCACCCGGGACAGGGGGCTATTGGGAGCAGTACTTC
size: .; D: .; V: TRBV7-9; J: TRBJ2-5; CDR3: CASSLPGQETQYF; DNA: TGTGCCAGCAGCCTACCCGGACAAGAGACCCAGTACTTC
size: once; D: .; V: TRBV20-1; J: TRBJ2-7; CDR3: CSARWGYEQYF; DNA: TGCAGTGCGAGATGGGGCTACGAGCAGTACTTC
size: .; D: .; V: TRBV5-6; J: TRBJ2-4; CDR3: CASSGGRGAVQYF; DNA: TGTGCCAGCAGCGGTGGTCGGGGGGCGGTTCAGTACTTC
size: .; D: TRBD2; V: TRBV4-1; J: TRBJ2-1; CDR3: CASSLTPAGGGYNEQFF; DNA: TGCGCCAGCAGCCTGACGCCCGCGGGGGGAGGGTACAATGAGCAGTTCTTC
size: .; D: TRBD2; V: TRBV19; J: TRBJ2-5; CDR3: CASSISSGTKETQYF; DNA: TGTGCCAGTAGTATATCTAGCGGGACAAAAGAGACCCAGTACTTC
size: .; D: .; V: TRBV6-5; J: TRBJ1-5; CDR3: CASKANQPQHF; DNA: TGTGCCAGCAAGGCTAATCAGCCCCAGCATTTT
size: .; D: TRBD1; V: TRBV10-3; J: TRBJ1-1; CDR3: CAISESPGGGTEAFF; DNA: TGTGCCATCAGTGAGTCCCCAGGGGGAGGCACTGAAGCTTTCTTT
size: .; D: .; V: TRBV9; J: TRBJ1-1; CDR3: CASSLWTDTEAFF; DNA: TGTGCCAGCAGCTTATGGACTGACACTGAAGCTTTCTTT
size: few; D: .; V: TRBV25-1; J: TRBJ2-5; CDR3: CASKVGETQYF; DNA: TGTGCCAGCAAGGTTGGGGAGACCCAGTACTTC
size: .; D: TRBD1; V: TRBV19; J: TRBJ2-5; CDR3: CASRPHVTGYQSRETQYF; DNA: TGTGCCAGTAGGCCACACGTGACAGGGTACCAAAGTCGAGAGACCCAGTACTTC
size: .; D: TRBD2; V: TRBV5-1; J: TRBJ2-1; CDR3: CASSLNSGRVSYNEQFF; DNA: TGCGCCAGCAGCTTGAATAGCGGGAGGGTATCCTACAATGAGCAGTTCTTC
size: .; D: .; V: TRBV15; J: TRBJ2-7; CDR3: CATSWKTEGYEQYF; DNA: TGTGCCACCAGCTGGAAAACGGAGGGATACGAGCAGTACTTC
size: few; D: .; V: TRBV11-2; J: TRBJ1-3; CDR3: CASSPRDDTGNTIYF; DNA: TGTGCCAGCAGCCCCAGGGACGATACTGGAAACACCATATATTTT
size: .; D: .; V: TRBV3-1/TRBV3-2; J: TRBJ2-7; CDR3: CASSQDTGIPSSYEQYF; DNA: TGTGCCAGCAGCCAAGATACAGGGATCCCAAGCTCCTACGAGCAGTACTTC
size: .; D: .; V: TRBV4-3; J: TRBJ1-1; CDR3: CASSQDSGHWNTEAFF; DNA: TGCGCCAGCAGCCAAGATTCGGGACACTGGAACACTGAAGCTTTCTTT
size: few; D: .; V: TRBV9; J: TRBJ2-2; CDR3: CASSVVARPSGTGELFF; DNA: TGTGCCAGCAGCGTCGTTGCCAGGCCCAGTGGCACCGGGGAGCTGTTTTTT
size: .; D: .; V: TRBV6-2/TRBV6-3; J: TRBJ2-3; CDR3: CASSTQRQTNTDTQYF; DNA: TGTGCCAGCAGCACACAACGACAGACCAACACAGATACGCAGTATTTT
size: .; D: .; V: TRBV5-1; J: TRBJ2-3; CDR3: CASSFGGSTDTQYF; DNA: TGCGCCAGCAGCTTTGGCGGGAGCACAGATACGCAGTATTTT
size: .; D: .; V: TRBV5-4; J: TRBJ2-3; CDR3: CASSADTSSTDTQYF; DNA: TGTGCCAGCAGCGCAGACACTTCTAGCACAGATACGCAGTATTTT
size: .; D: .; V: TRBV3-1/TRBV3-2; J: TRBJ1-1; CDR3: CASSSEGTEAFF; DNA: TGTGCCAGCAGCTCCGAGGGGACTGAAGCTTTCTTT
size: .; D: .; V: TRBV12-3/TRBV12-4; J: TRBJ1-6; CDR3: CASSPRGSSPLHF; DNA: TGTGCCAGCAGTCCCCGGGGTTCTTCACCCCTCCACTTT